This is a list of T cell receptor beta chains from one sample in a study of cytomegalovirus exposure and HLA in healthy donors. The repertoire was sequenced with immunoSEQ multiplex PCR; TCRdb's copy has only in-frame clones and lacks some. The profile shows approximately 220,000 clones, roughly 85% of them singletons. Sequencing was done on a sample of PBMCs. The receptors stem from a young man in good health and CMV-seronegative. CDR3s include the opening cysteine and the closing phenylalanine or tryptophan. Fields, in order: V gene, D gene, J gene, clone size, CDR3 length, CDR3 protein, CDR3 DNA. A D gene is named only where the DNA matches it firmly. A clone size is listed for some rows: how often the clone was seen (once, few, many), or a class if it is expanded.

V: TRBV20-1
D: NA
J: TRBJ1-1
size: once
length: 11
CDR3: CSADKDREAFF
DNA: TGCAGTGCTGATAAAGACAGGGAAGCTTTCTTT

V: TRBV7-9
D: NA
J: TRBJ2-5
size: NA
length: 14
CDR3: CASSLVLRGETQYF
DNA: TGTGCCAGCAGCTTAGTCTTGAGAGGAGAGACCCAGTACTTC

V: TRBV7-7
D: NA
J: TRBJ2-1
size: NA
length: 13
CDR3: CASSQVATNEQFF
DNA: TGTGCTAGCAGCCAAGTAGCGACCAATGAGCAGTTCTTC

V: TRBV30
D: TRBD1
J: TRBJ1-2
size: NA
length: 13
CDR3: CAWSATGVRGYTF
DNA: TGTGCCTGGAGTGCGACAGGGGTGCGCGGCTACACCTTC

V: TRBV30
D: TRBD2
J: TRBJ2-1
size: NA
length: 15
CDR3: CAWSPGLAEYNEQFF
DNA: TGTGCCTGGAGCCCGGGACTAGCGGAATACAATGAGCAGTTCTTC

V: TRBV19
D: NA
J: TRBJ1-2
size: NA
length: 15
CDR3: CASKSWAASPYGYTF
DNA: TGTGCCAGTAAATCATGGGCCGCCTCCCCTTATGGCTACACCTTC

V: TRBV9
D: TRBD1
J: TRBJ1-3
size: few
length: 16
CDR3: CASSERQGSGGNTIYF
DNA: TGTGCCAGCAGCGAGAGACAGGGGTCGGGTGGAAACACCATATATTTT

V: TRBV9
D: NA
J: TRBJ2-2
size: NA
length: 16
CDR3: CASSVLQGGGSGELFF
DNA: TGTGCCAGCAGCGTCCTTCAGGGCGGTGGTTCGGGGGAGCTGTTTTTT

V: TRBV7-7
D: NA
J: TRBJ2-1
size: NA
length: 13
CDR3: CASSLGTYNEQFF
DNA: TGTGCTAGCAGCTTAGGGACATACAATGAGCAGTTCTTC

V: TRBV28
D: NA
J: TRBJ1-4
size: NA
length: 15
CDR3: CASRPLAGSNEKLFF
DNA: TGTGCCAGCAGGCCTTTGGCAGGGTCGAATGAAAAACTGTTTTTT

V: TRBV11-2
D: TRBD1
J: TRBJ2-7
size: NA
length: 16
CDR3: CASSLYESRDRWEQYF
DNA: TGTGCCAGCAGCTTATACGAGAGCCGGGACAGATGGGAGCAGTACTTC

V: TRBV4-3
D: TRBD2
J: TRBJ2-7
size: NA
length: 17
CDR3: CAGSRVLSGGTTYEQYF
DNA: TGCGCCGGCAGCCGCGTCCTTTCGGGAGGGACCACCTACGAGCAGTACTTC

V: TRBV28
D: TRBD1
J: TRBJ2-2
size: NA
length: 15
CDR3: CASTRRQGATGELFF
DNA: TGTGCCAGTACGAGAAGACAGGGGGCGACCGGGGAGCTGTTTTTT

V: TRBV9
D: TRBD2
J: TRBJ2-1
size: NA
length: 15
CDR3: CASSAPSGSADEQFF
DNA: TGTGCCAGCAGCGCCCCTAGCGGGAGCGCGGATGAGCAGTTCTTC

V: TRBV6-1
D: NA
J: TRBJ1-4
size: NA
length: 13
CDR3: CASAYYRDEKLFF
DNA: TGTGCCAGCGCGTACTACAGGGATGAAAAACTGTTTTTT

V: TRBV7-2
D: NA
J: TRBJ1-1
size: NA
length: 17
CDR3: CASSLDSGGRPNTEAFF
DNA: TGTGCCAGCAGCTTAGATTCGGGGGGGCGGCCGAACACTGAAGCTTTCTTT

V: TRBV19
D: TRBD1
J: TRBJ1-4
size: NA
length: 15
CDR3: CASSRDRDTNEKLFF
DNA: TGTGCCAGTAGTCGCGACAGGGACACTAATGAAAAACTGTTTTTT

V: TRBV2
D: NA
J: TRBJ1-5
size: NA
length: 14
CDR3: CASRLLLTDQPQHF
DNA: TGTGCCAGCCGACTATTATTAACGGATCAGCCCCAGCATTTT

V: TRBV27
D: TRBD1
J: TRBJ1-1
size: NA
length: 15
CDR3: CASGPRTGKNTEAFF
DNA: TGTGCCAGCGGTCCCCGGACAGGGAAGAACACTGAAGCTTTCTTT

V: TRBV9
D: TRBD1
J: TRBJ1-3
size: NA
length: 16
CDR3: CASSPRQGSGGNTIYF
DNA: TGTGCCAGCAGCCCCCGACAGGGTAGCGGAGGAAACACCATATATTTT

V: TRBV9
D: TRBD1
J: TRBJ2-4
size: NA
length: 15
CDR3: CAQTGTGVSRNIQYF
DNA: TGTGCCCAAACAGGGACAGGGGTGTCGAGAAACATTCAGTACTTC

V: TRBV5-6
D: TRBD1
J: TRBJ2-7
size: NA
length: 14
CDR3: CASSLPTGAYEQYF
DNA: TGTGCCAGCAGCTTGCCTACAGGGGCCTACGAGCAGTACTTC

V: TRBV5-1
D: TRBD1
J: TRBJ2-2
size: NA
length: 14
CDR3: CASSFQGATGELFF
DNA: TGCGCCAGCAGCTTTCAGGGGGCCACCGGGGAGCTGTTTTTT

V: TRBV7-2
D: TRBD1
J: TRBJ1-1
size: NA
length: 18
CDR3: CASSLSRSGTGERTEAFF
DNA: TGTGCCAGCAGCTTAAGTCGGTCTGGGACAGGGGAGCGGACTGAAGCTTTCTTT

V: TRBV25-1
D: TRBD1
J: TRBJ2-1
size: NA
length: 15
CDR3: CASSDNRGRINEQFF
DNA: TGTGCCAGCAGCGATAACAGGGGGCGGATCAATGAGCAGTTCTTC

V: TRBV13
D: TRBD1
J: TRBJ2-7
size: once
length: 15
CDR3: CASSFGTGASYEQYF
DNA: TGTGCCAGCAGCTTCGGGACAGGGGCTTCCTACGAGCAGTACTTC

V: TRBV6-5
D: TRBD2
J: TRBJ2-2
size: NA
length: 15
CDR3: CASSYPGLHPGELFF
DNA: TGTGCCAGCAGTTACCCGGGACTACACCCCGGGGAGCTGTTTTTT

V: TRBV10-3
D: NA
J: TRBJ1-2
size: once
length: 14
CDR3: CAISESVTNYGYTF
DNA: TGTGCCATCAGTGAAAGCGTAACTAACTATGGCTACACCTTC

V: TRBV14
D: NA
J: TRBJ2-5
size: few
length: 15
CDR3: CASSPRPREGETQYF
DNA: TGTGCCAGCAGCCCCCGGCCCCGGGAAGGGGAGACCCAGTACTTC

V: TRBV13
D: TRBD1
J: TRBJ1-6
size: NA
length: 15
CDR3: CASSFQQDRVSPLHF
DNA: TGTGCCAGCAGCTTTCAGCAGGACAGGGTTTCACCCCTCCACTTT

V: TRBV7-2
D: TRBD2
J: TRBJ2-5
size: NA
length: 16
CDR3: CASSLGRGLVGETQYF
DNA: TGTGCCAGCAGCTTAGGACGGGGACTAGTGGGAGAGACCCAGTACTTC

V: TRBV18
D: TRBD1
J: TRBJ1-4
size: NA
length: 12
CDR3: CASSSGQEKLFF
DNA: TGTGCCAGCTCATCGGGACAGGAAAAACTGTTTTTT

V: TRBV11-3
D: NA
J: TRBJ1-4
size: NA
length: 18
CDR3: CASSLDEGSSATNEKLFF
DNA: TGTGCCAGCAGCTTAGACGAAGGGAGCTCGGCAACTAATGAAAAACTGTTTTTT

V: TRBV19
D: TRBD1
J: TRBJ2-7
size: NA
length: 15
CDR3: CASSIEAGGRYEQYF
DNA: TGTGCCAGTAGTATAGAGGCAGGGGGCCGCTACGAGCAGTACTTC

V: TRBV7-3
D: TRBD2
J: TRBJ2-2
size: few
length: 16
CDR3: CASSFRTSGRNGELFF
DNA: TGTGCCAGCAGCTTCAGGACTAGCGGGAGGAACGGGGAGCTGTTTTTT

V: TRBV4-2
D: NA
J: TRBJ2-5
size: NA
length: 12
CDR3: CASSQEYGQQYF
DNA: TGTGCCAGCAGCCAAGAATACGGACAACAGTACTTC

V: TRBV7-2
D: TRBD2
J: TRBJ2-3
size: NA
length: 18
CDR3: CASSLDPPLAGGTDTQYF
DNA: TGTGCCAGCAGCTTAGACCCCCCACTAGCGGGAGGGACAGATACGCAGTATTTT

V: TRBV7-2
D: TRBD1
J: TRBJ2-2
size: NA
length: 15
CDR3: CASSTRQGFTGELFF
DNA: TGTGCCAGCAGCACCCGACAGGGGTTCACCGGGGAGCTGTTTTTT

V: TRBV7-2
D: NA
J: TRBJ1-1
size: NA
length: 14
CDR3: CASSLRRFRTEAFF
DNA: TGTGCCAGCAGCTTACGGAGATTTCGGACTGAAGCTTTCTTT

V: TRBV11-2
D: NA
J: TRBJ2-1
size: once
length: 17
CDR3: CASSLTLGTYIGNEQFF
DNA: TGTGCCAGCAGCTTAACCTTAGGGACATACATCGGTAATGAGCAGTTCTTC

V: TRBV2
D: TRBD1
J: TRBJ2-7
size: NA
length: 15
CDR3: CASSDSRQGTYEQYF
DNA: TGTGCCAGCAGTGACTCAAGACAGGGGACCTACGAGCAGTACTTC

V: TRBV19
D: TRBD1
J: TRBJ1-1
size: NA
length: 16
CDR3: CASSISQGAMNTEAFF
DNA: TGTGCCAGTAGTATATCCCAGGGGGCTATGAACACTGAAGCTTTCTTT

V: TRBV30
D: NA
J: TRBJ1-2
size: NA
length: 12
CDR3: CAWSVDSYGYTF
DNA: TGTGCCTGGAGTGTAGACAGCTATGGCTACACCTTC

V: TRBV7-9
D: NA
J: TRBJ1-3
size: NA
length: 17
CDR3: CASSPRRAGHSGNTIYF
DNA: TGTGCCAGCAGCCCCCGGCGAGCAGGGCACTCTGGAAACACCATATATTTT

V: TRBV19
D: NA
J: TRBJ2-3
size: NA
length: 14
CDR3: CASSTSSVTDTQYF
DNA: TGTGCCAGTAGTACGTCCTCGGTCACAGATACGCAGTATTTT

V: TRBV6-6
D: TRBD1
J: TRBJ1-2
size: NA
length: 14
CDR3: CASSIQGANYGYTF
DNA: TGTGCCAGCAGTATACAGGGGGCTAACTATGGCTACACCTTC

V: TRBV7-3
D: NA
J: TRBJ2-3
size: NA
length: 15
CDR3: CASSFSDSYTDTQYF
DNA: TGTGCCAGCAGCTTCTCGGACAGCTACACAGATACGCAGTATTTT

V: TRBV6-5
D: NA
J: TRBJ1-1
size: NA
length: 15
CDR3: CASSRRPGETKQAFF
DNA: TGTGCCAGCAGTCGCAGGCCCGGGGAAACTAAACAAGCTTTCTTT

V: TRBV29-1
D: NA
J: TRBJ2-7
size: few
length: 15
CDR3: CSVEDLGAAGIEQYF
DNA: TGCAGCGTTGAAGATTTGGGAGCTGCTGGAATCGAGCAGTACTTC

V: TRBV6-5
D: TRBD2
J: TRBJ2-1
size: NA
length: 15
CDR3: CATRTSGRVYNEQFF
DNA: TGTGCCACCAGGACTAGCGGGAGAGTCTACAATGAGCAGTTCTTC

V: TRBV9
D: TRBD1
J: TRBJ1-2
size: few
length: 14
CDR3: CASSAEPHRGGCAF
DNA: TGTGCCAGCAGCGCCGAGCCTCACAGGGGAGGATGCGCCTTC

V: TRBV14
D: NA
J: TRBJ2-5
size: NA
length: 16
CDR3: CASSQELAAAKETQYF
DNA: TGTGCCAGCAGCCAAGAATTAGCGGCAGCGAAAGAGACCCAGTACTTC

V: TRBV6-1
D: NA
J: TRBJ1-5
size: NA
length: 15
CDR3: CASRPTGFGNQPQHF
DNA: TGTGCCAGCAGACCTACAGGGTTCGGCAATCAGCCCCAGCATTTT